This TCR beta chain was retrieved from a study of shared clonotypes between healthy human individuals. Clones were sequenced by immunoSEQ multiplex PCR, and TCRdb holds only the in-frame ones, with some missing. This sample has about 1,800,000 clones, with about 95% found just once. The CDR3 spans 15 residues. V lost 1 base and J 4 bases, leaving 14 bases between the germline ends. In germline, CDR1 is SGHVS, CDR2 FQNEAQ. CD8 cells regarded as naive lacked CD45RO, were positively chosen for CCR7, and omitted terminally differentiated effector memory CD45RA+ cells. The source material was naive CD8+ T cells sorted from blood. The chain employs TRBV7-8 and TRBJ2-7; D gene ambiguous. This receptor was identified in a man aged 18-30 years in good health. The CDR3 sequence is CASSLVSFGEYEQYF. The DNA of the CDR3 is TGTGCCAGCAGCTTAGTAAGTTTCGGAGAATACGAGCAGTACTTC. The whole variable domain, remainder taken from reference TRBV7-8 and TRBJ2-7, is GAGVSQSPRYKVAKRGQDVALRCDPISGHVSLFWYQQALGQGPEFLTYFQNEAQLDKSGLPSDRFFAERPEGSVSTLKIQRTQQEDSAVYLCASSLVSFGEYEQYFGPGTRLTVT.